A single sample gave rise to the 7 T cell receptor beta chains below, sequenced in a study of response to subunit inactivated influenza vaccine. TCRdb reanalysed the RT-PCR reads using MiXCR and keeps one entry per CDR3 protein. The profile shows under 550,000 distinct CDR3 sequences, less than 10% of them singletons. The source was PBMCs from blood, collected about 23 months after vaccination. These receptors originate from a man aged 50-75 years who received an inactivated influenza vaccine.

This sequence joins TRBV6-5 and TRBJ2-7; no reliable D call. This CDR3 spans 12 amino acids. V was cut by 5 bases and J by 6 bases, with 11 bases left in between. From germline, CDR1 is MNHEY and CDR2 SVGAGI. The CDR3 region is CASSNVWGEQYF. The CDR3 DNA reads as TGTGCCAGCAGTAATGTGTGGGGCGAGCAGTACTTC.

This chain links TRBV4-3 with TRBJ1-6; a possible D gene is TRBD1 (5 bases). V dropped 0 bases and J dropped 3 bases, with 9 bases sitting between them. This CDR3 spans 16 amino acids. Germline CDR1 and CDR2: LGHNA and YSLEER. Here the CDR3 reads CASSQEAGLYNSPLHF. The CDR3 region has the DNA TGCGCCAGCAGCCAAGAGGCAGGGCTCTATAATTCACCCCTCCACTTT.

This clonotype was counted between two and nine times. The chain joins TRBV7-9 to TRBJ2-7; the D call may be TRBD1 or TRBD2 (5 bases each). Germline CDR1 and CDR2: SEHNR and FQNEAQ (reference sequence). The V end lost 3 bases, the J end lost 4 bases, and 13 bases lay between the germline ends. This CDR3 region has 14 residues. For the CDR3, the DNA is TGTGCCAGCAGCTTGCCCGGGACCAAGTACGAGCAGTACTTC. This translates into CASSLPGTKYEQYF.

The gene calls are TRBV18 and TRBJ2-4, with D possibly matching TRBD1 (8 bases). Germline assignment: CDR1 KGHSH and CDR2 LQKENI. V dropped 6 bases and J dropped 6 bases, with 15 bases sitting between them. The CDR3 contains 14 residues. The CDR3 sequence: CASSPNRGGNIQYF. The CDR3 nucleotides are TGTGCCAGCTCGCCTAACAGGGGGGGAAACATTCAGTACTTC.

This chain joins TRBV5-6 and TRBJ2-1; D ambiguous. Deletions cut 6 bases from V and 6 bases from J, with 10 bases between. Germline V lookup: CDR1 SGHDT, CDR2 YYEEEE. The length of the CDR3 is 12 residues. The CDR3 spells CASTRDINEQFF. The CDR3 DNA reads TGTGCCAGCACCAGAGACATCAATGAGCAGTTCTTC. Drawing the rest from reference TRBV5-6 and TRBJ2-1, the complete variable domain is DAGVTQSPTHLIKTRGQQVTLRCSPKSGHDTVSWYQQALGQGPQFIFQYYEEEERQRGNFPDRFSGHQFPNYSSELNVNALLLGDSALYLCASTRDINEQFFGPGTRLTVL.

The gene calls are TRBV6-1 and TRBJ2-7; tentative D call: TRBD1 (5 bases). The CDR3 runs 12 residues. Deletions cut 7 bases from V and 6 bases from J, with 13 bases between. Germline CDR1 MNHNS, CDR2 SASEGT. The CDR3 here is CASTTDKLEQYF. CDR3 coding DNA: TGTGCCAGCACAACGGACAAACTCGAGCAGTACTTC.

This clonotype appeared a few times. This sequence joins TRBV29-1 and TRBJ2-2; D is possibly TRBD1 (7 bases). The germline V gene encodes CDR1 SQVTM and CDR2 ANQGSEA. CDR3 length: 15 amino acids. Trimming stripped 6 bases from V and 0 bases from J, with 14 bases between. CDR3 coding DNA: TGCAGCGTCGGGCGCGGGACAGCGAACACCGGGGAGCTGTTTTTT. This gives the protein CSVGRGTANTGELFF.